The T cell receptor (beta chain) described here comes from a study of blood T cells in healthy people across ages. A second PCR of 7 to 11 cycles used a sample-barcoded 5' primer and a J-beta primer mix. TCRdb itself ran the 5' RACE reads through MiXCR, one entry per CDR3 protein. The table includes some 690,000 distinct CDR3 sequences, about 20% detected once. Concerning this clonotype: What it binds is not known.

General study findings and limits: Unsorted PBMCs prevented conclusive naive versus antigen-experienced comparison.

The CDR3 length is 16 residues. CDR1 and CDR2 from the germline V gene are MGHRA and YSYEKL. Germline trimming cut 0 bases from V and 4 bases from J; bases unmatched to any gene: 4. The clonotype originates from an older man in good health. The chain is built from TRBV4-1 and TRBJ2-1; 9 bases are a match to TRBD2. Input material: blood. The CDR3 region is CASSQEGGRDYNEQFF. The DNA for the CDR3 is TGCGCCAGCAGCCAAGAGGGCGGGAGGGATTACAATGAGCAGTTCTTC.